This T cell receptor (beta chain) originates from a study of blood T cell repertoires in COVID-19. Turning to the study itself: In each case, the material was cDNA or gDNA derived from T cells, B-cell-depleted T cells, or PBMCs.

This CDR3 comprises 16 residues. Germline V gene lookup returns CDR1 SGHAT and CDR2 FQNNGV. V shed 4 bases and J 4 bases; nucleotides not matched to a gene: 6. Participants came from roughly 24 US areas, aged roughly 18 to 95 years. Either two negative PCRs, clearance, or symptom resolution qualified Cohort 3 donors as recovered. Original processing methods: Amplification of reference gene primers was used by the study to estimate nucleated cell counts. Some clones are missing from TCRdb's copy, which holds only in-frame ones; the method was immunoSEQ multiplex PCR. That table supplies the V and J calls and clone size; D and trimming were determined from the DNA. The sample records 200,000 to 250,000 clones, under 90% being singletons.

The sample taken for sequencing was PBMCs or T cells enriched from blood (not recorded which). The rearrangement joins TRBV11-2 to TRBJ2-3; 12 bases are shared with TRBD2. The sequence came from a woman between 55 and 75 years old who had recovered from COVID-19. The CDR3 region has the DNA TGTGCCAGCAGCTCTCTAGCGGGGGGGCGTTCAGATACGCAGTATTTT. This codes for CASSSLAGGRSDTQYF.